This T cell receptor beta chain originates from a study of blood T cell repertoires in COVID-19. Study-wide background: From T cells, B-cell-depleted T cells, or PBMCs came the material, which was cDNA or gDNA.

J was trimmed by 8 bases and V by 8 bases; bases with no gene match: 9. The CDR3 runs to 14 residues. The germline CDR1 and CDR2 sequences are WNHNN and SYGVQD (reference sequence). As handled by the study authors: Nucleated cell number was recorded as an estimate derived from reference gene primer amplification. Clones were sequenced by immunoSEQ multiplex PCR, and TCRdb holds only the in-frame ones, with some missing. That table supplies the V and J calls and clone size; D and trimming were determined from the DNA. Of 45,000 to 50,000 clones listed, more than 75% are singletons. Sequencing was done on a sample of peripheral blood. This clonotype was obtained from an older woman with acute or convalescent COVID-19. The V and J genes are TRBV10-1 and TRBJ2-1, with TRBD2 matching over 10 bases. The CDR3 bases are TGCGCCAGCCGAATAGCGGGAGGCTTCGATGAGCAGTTCTTC. This translates into CASRIAGGFDEQFF.